Below, one T cell receptor (beta chain) is given with its context. The antigen remains undetermined. 60 Vbeta and 13 Jbeta primers were used in PCR. Generated by immunoSEQ multiplex PCR, the TCRdb table keeps only in-frame clones and is missing some. Counted here are around 150,000 clones, over 75% occurring once; the ten biggest clones make up approximately 2%. The source of the sample is a study of cytomegalovirus exposure and HLA in healthy donors. General observations from the study: Reportedly, cytomegalovirus status was diagnosed with high sensitivity and specificity.

Germline V gene sequence: CDR1 MGHRA, CDR2 YSYEKL. V was pared by 4 bases and J by 7 bases, with 9 bases of the junction left unmatched. The CDR3 length is 14 residues. Input material: PBMCs. This rearrangement joins TRBV4-1 to TRBJ1-2; 7 positions match TRBD1. This receptor was obtained from a woman aged 18-35 years in good health and CMV-seronegative. The DNA for the CDR3 is TGCGCCAGCAGCCCGACAGGGAAACCTGGTGGCTACACCTTC. Its translation is CASSPTGKPGGYTF.